This T cell receptor (beta chain) was sequenced in a study of blood T cells in healthy people across ages. Study observations and caveats: What prevented conclusive comparison of naive and antigen-experienced cells was that PBMCs were unsorted.

Germline V gene lookup returns CDR1 SNHLY and CDR2 FYNNEI. CDR3 size: 14 residues. The V and J ends lost 0 bases and 14 bases respectively, with 18 bases between them. Every donor contributed about 10 milliliters of peripheral blood by blood draw. Together with a sample-barcoded 5' primer, a J-beta primer mix was included in a second PCR lasting about 6 to 11 cycles. Template switching added a 12-random-nucleotide identifier to every cDNA molecule. In TCRdb, the 5' RACE reads were re-called with MiXCR into one record per CDR3 protein. Altogether 600,000 to 1,000,000 distinct CDR3 sequences are present, more than 45% being singletons, with the ten largest covering approximately 21%. Points on this clonotype: Antigen: not known.

This TCR came from a young man in good health. The sequenced sample consisted of blood. The chain links TRBV2 to TRBJ2-3, with a possible D match to TRBD1 (5 bases). The CDR3 is CASSEALGVAEMYF. CDR3 DNA: TGTGCCAGCAGTGAAGCTCTAGGGGTAGCCGAAATGTATTTT.